Listed here is a single T cell receptor beta chain. Its antigen is unknown. The CDR3 contains 21 residues. Germline CDR1 is LNHDA and CDR2 is SQIVND (reference sequence). Trimming removed 5 bases from V and 0 bases from J, with 29 bases in between. The sample originates from a study of shared clonotypes between healthy human individuals. At the level of the study: The plates for each donor numbered three CD4 naive, three CD4 memory, two CD8 naive and one CD8 memory.

At the deep level, the assay was run. Libraries were prepared by immunoSEQ multiplex PCR; TCRdb keeps only in-frame clonotypes and omits some of them. Of fewer than 850,000 clones in the sample, about 78% were seen once. General study results and limits: Memory subsets had estimated richness that was generally smaller than that of naive subsets.

Sample: memory CD4+ T cells sorted from blood. Subset: CD45RA-negative fraction. The J gene is TRBJ2-4, the V gene TRBV19, with TRBD2 as a possible D gene (5 bases). The TCR originated in a woman aged 25 to 39 in good health. The CDR3 nucleotides read TGTGCCAGTAGTCCCAAGGGTGGAGCGGTGGCTCCTCTTCTAGCCAAAAACATTCAGTACTTC. It translates to CASSPKGGAVAPLLAKNIQYF.